One T cell receptor beta chain is described in this entry. Its antigen is still unknown. The data derive from a study of cytomegalovirus exposure and HLA in healthy donors. Points from the study as a whole: Sequencing likely produced, as an artifact, a cluster of highly shared sequence variants. TCR beta V- and J-gene trimming, according to a later analysis, was linked to a missense DCLRE1C variant. Exclusion as indistinguishable affected some V segments, including TRBV6-2 and TRBV6-3. Presence/absence results assume similar sequencing depth per donor, which may not hold.

PCR involved 60 Vbeta and 13 Jbeta primers. Clones were sequenced by immunoSEQ multiplex PCR, and TCRdb holds only the in-frame ones, with some missing. The repertoire holds some 240,000 clones, with approximately 91% as singletons. CDR3 length: 16 amino acids. Per germline, CDR1 KGHSH and CDR2 LQKENI. Trimming removed 5 bases from V and 6 bases from J; junction bases left unmatched: 7. Sequenced material: PBMCs. The chain is built from TRBV18 and TRBJ1-6; 10 nucleotides agree with TRBD1. This receptor was obtained from a girl aged 2 to 9 in good health and CMV-seronegative. The CDR3 region is CASSTRTGGGNSPLHF. For the CDR3, the DNA is TGTGCCAGCTCAACCCGGACAGGGGGGGGTAATTCACCCCTCCACTTT.